This record covers a single T cell receptor (beta chain). Antigen: not known. The junction departs from germline at one end; a sequencing error may be responsible. These data come from a study of cytomegalovirus exposure and HLA in healthy donors. Whole-study context: In a later analysis, the 130 or so validation repertoires were reported to have used the same platform as the approximately 700 first-cohort repertoires.

Repertoires were generated with immunoSEQ multiplex PCR, while TCRdb's copy carries only in-frame clones and drops some. The data hold 120,000 to 150,000 clones, with 91% observed a single time. Overall study results and limits: The finding came from a later analysis; first-cohort TCR clusters tended to co-occur in the roughly 110 validation repertoires. The investigators catalogued 150 to 200 TCR beta chains as cytomegalovirus-associated.

Sequenced material: PBMCs. This receptor was obtained from a man between 18 and 35 years old in good health and CMV-seronegative.

The CDR3 bases are TGTGCCAGCAGCTACTCTAGAGGGGAGGGTGGAGACTTC. Amino acids: CASSYSRGEGGDF. The chain joins TRBV7-2 to TRBJ1-2; D possibly corresponds to TRBD1 (5 bases). The CDR3 totals 13 residues. Germline V gene sequence: CDR1 SGHTA, CDR2 FQGNSA.